Detailed here is one T cell receptor beta chain. Antigen: not known. This specimen comes from a study of T-cell memory formation after mild COVID-19. CDR3 length: 13 residues. Deletions cut 0 bases from V and 3 bases from J, with 9 bases between. Per the germline V gene, CDR1 is GTSNPN and CDR2 is SVGIG (reference sequence). Study-wide points: Clones from the second wave (peaking day 37) had unconfirmed SARS-CoV-2 specificity. Clones contracting over day 15 to 85 were CD4/CD8 balanced, with later expanders leaning CD4+.

TCRdb itself ran the 5' RACE reads through MiXCR, one entry per CDR3 protein. This table has about 390,000 distinct CDR3 sequences, 16% appearing once. The chain employs TRBV30 and TRBJ2-7; D unresolved. The source of this sequence is a man aged 18-30 years who had mild COVID-19 (a few samples of this study predate the infection). Cell type and time point are not known. Input material: PBMCs or a T cell subset sorted from them (not recorded which). CDR3 sequence: CAWSVGGDYEQYF. The CDR3 nucleotides are TGTGCCTGGAGTGTAGGTGGTGACTACGAGCAGTACTTC.